This T cell receptor (beta chain) is drawn from a study of OX40 agonist ivuxolimab in advanced cancers. As for the study more broadly: The costimulatory receptor OX40 (CD134) was targeted by ivuxolimab, a fully human IgG2 agonistic monoclonal antibody. Prior anti-PD-1, anti-PD-L1 or anti-CTLA-4 therapy was permitted, and approximately 40% of dose-escalation patients had received checkpoint inhibitors. Intravenous ivuxolimab was administered to patients every 2 weeks at six dose levels: 0.01, 0.1, 0.3, 1.5, 3 and 10 mg/kg. The paper reports the monotherapy dose-escalation portion (N of about 51 patients) of the phase I ivuxolimab trial. Of the roughly 54 patients in dose escalation, some 19 had hepatocellular carcinoma, roughly 15 had melanoma, 9 had renal cell carcinoma and 9 had head and neck cancer. Partial responses were achieved by three dose-escalation patients, of whom one had hepatocellular carcinoma and two had cutaneous melanoma. Peripheral TCRbeta sequencing was intended to test whether TCR sequence diversity was altered and clonal T-cell expansion was caused by ivuxolimab. A male proportion of around 83% and a mean age of roughly 58 years, ranging from 23 to 79, were recorded for the dose-escalation cohort.

Genomic DNA was isolated from the sorted cells so that the TCRbeta CDR3 region could be sequenced. The immunoSEQ Assay was used for sequencing of TCRbeta CDR3 regions. Not all clones reach the TCRdb copy of this immuneACCESS table, which keeps in-frame sequences only. Checked studies attribute under half of the gap to unresolved V genes and leave the rest unexplained. This sample comprises about 50,000 clones, around 86% of them detected only once. 1.5% to 2% of the sample is taken by the ten largest. Study-wide conclusions, independent of this receptor: The antigen specificity of the clonally expanded peripheral T cells was not determined. After ivuxolimab, CD8+ T cells had more expanded clones than CD4+ T cells on average. At doses from 0.1 to 3.0 mg/kg, clonal expansion was seen in both CD4+ and CD8+ blood T cells between baseline and week 6. Low levels of normalized T-cell clonal expansion were also shown by some nonresponding patients. Partial responders in the 0.1-3.0 mg/kg groups had among the lowest normalized peripheral clonal expansion, especially among CD8+ T cells.

Including the terminal cysteine and phenylalanine, the CDR3 comprises 15 residues. Only CDR3 DNA remains: 45 bases, in frame from the first base. From a lookup of the germline V gene, CDR1 and CDR2 are WSHSY and SAAADI. Deletion took 2 bases off V and 4 bases off J, with a span of 9 bases between the germline ends. In the case of this clone: Its recognized antigen is unknown. No much larger clone is present one base from it, and per-base qualities are unavailable.

Patients with autoimmune disease history or receiving systemic immunosuppression were excluded from the trial. Peripheral blood for TCR sequencing was collected from all dose cohorts at baseline, on cycle 4 day 1, and on cycle 7 day 1. The samples were taken from a phase I, first-in-human, multicenter, open-label dose-escalation trial of ivuxolimab. The trial enrolled adults with locally advanced or metastatic head and neck squamous cell, hepatocellular, melanoma or renal cell carcinoma. Before TCR sequencing, CD4+ and CD8+ T cells were separately sorted from peripheral blood. Sequencing used CD4+ or CD8+ T cells sorted from blood, obtained in a trial of the OX40 agonist ivuxolimab. The sequence joins TRBV10-2 to TRBJ1-6; the D gene is perhaps TRBD1, from 5 matching bases. The source is an adult with an advanced solid tumor such as melanoma, head and neck, liver or kidney cancer. The CDR3 in this case is CASSEPTVYNSPLHF. The sequenced DNA: TGCGCCAGCAGTGAGCCGACAGTTTATAATTCACCCCTCCACTTT.